These 5 T cell receptor beta chains were all obtained from the same sample, sequenced in a study of regulatory T cells in long-lasting Graves disease. Sequencing libraries for TCR beta were prepared with iRepertoire HTBI primers and Arm-PCR of CDR3 regions. TCRdb processed the multiplex PCR reads anew with MiXCR; each CDR3 protein has one entry. The data contain about 430,000 distinct CDR3 sequences, about 21% of them singletons. Specified time point: persistent/refractory GD, antithyroid drugs over 5 years with positive TRAb. From PBMCs, RNA was extracted and then used to make the TCR library. Sequencing was performed on peripheral blood mononuclear cells (PBMCs), taken when the disease was refractory, from a patient treated with antithyroid drugs. The receptors here all came from a female donor with Graves disease.

The chain joins TRBV25-1 to TRBJ1-4; D not resolved. Trimming left V 0 bases short and J 8 bases short, with 4 bases between. This CDR3 region has 12 residues. The germline gives CDR1 MGHDK, CDR2 SYGVNS. Written as DNA, the CDR3 is TGTGCCAGCAGTGAATATGGGGAAAAACTGTTTTTT. This translates into CASSEYGEKLFF.

This clonotype was detected ten times or more. This chain connects TRBV30 to TRBJ2-2; D is unresolved. The CDR3 has 12 residues. The germline gives CDR1 GTSNPN, CDR2 SVGIG (reference sequence). Trimming removed 1 base at V and 5 bases at J, with 5 bases between. The CDR3 nucleotides read TGTGCCTGGAGTGGGACGACCGGGGAGCTGTTTTTT. Translated: CAWSGTTGELFF.

This chain connects TRBV6-2 or TRBV6-3 to TRBJ1-1; weak D call: TRBD1 (5 bases). Trimming shortened V by 2 bases and J by 3 bases, and 10 bases separated the two germline ends. CDR1 MNHEY and CDR2 SVGEGT come from the germline V gene. This CDR3 comprises 14 residues. The CDR3 loop is CASSYKGIHTEAFF. In DNA, the CDR3 is TGTGCCAGCAGTTACAAGGGGATTCACACTGAAGCTTTCTTT.

This clonotype was observed at least ten times. CDR3 residues: CASSPGLFNSPLHF. DNA for the CDR3: TGTGCCAGCAGCCCAGGATTGTTTAATTCACCCCTCCACTTT. The chain combines TRBV6-1 with TRBJ1-6, with unresolved D. The germline V gene encodes CDR1 MNHNS and CDR2 SASEGT. Trimming removed 6 bases from V and 6 bases from J, with 12 bases in between. The CDR3 is 14 residues long.

The chain employs TRBV30 and TRBJ2-7; 7 nucleotides line up with TRBD2. The germline CDR1 and CDR2 sequences are GTSNPN and SVGIG (reference sequence). The CDR3 is made up of 14 amino acids. V lost 0 bases, J lost 0 bases, and 2 bases stayed unmatched. The CDR3 DNA reads TGTGCCTGGAGTGTCGGGAGGCACTCCTACGAGCAGTACTTC. Amino acid sequence: CAWSVGRHSYEQYF.